This T cell receptor beta chain was documented in a study of blood T cell repertoires in COVID-19. Generated by immunoSEQ multiplex PCR, the TCRdb table keeps only in-frame clones and is missing some. The data show 160,000 or so clones, about 84% seen once. Trimming took off 6 bases at V and 4 bases at J, with 9 bases between the two ends. The CDR3 is made up of 12 amino acids. Germline V gene data show CDR1 as MGHDK and CDR2 as SYGVNS. Sequencing was done on a sample of PBMCs or T cells enriched from blood (not recorded which). This chain connects TRBV25-1 to TRBJ1-1; D is perhaps TRBD1 (6 bases). The sequence came from a woman in her 40s with acute COVID-19. CDR3 coding DNA: TGTGCCAGCAGCAGGGGCCCCACTGAAGCTTTCTTT. It encodes CASSRGPTEAFF. Variable domain in full (rest from reference TRBV25-1 and TRBJ1-1): EADIYQTPRYLVIGTGKKITLECSQTMGHDKMYWYQQDPGMELHLIHYSYGVNSTEKGDLSSESTVSRIRTEHFPLTLESARPSHTSQYLCASSRGPTEAFFGQGTRLTVV.